The 8 T cell receptor beta chains listed next were all sequenced from one sample in a study of blood T cell repertoires in COVID-19. Generated by immunoSEQ multiplex PCR, the TCRdb table keeps only in-frame clones and is missing some. The sample lists hundreds of thousands of clones, approximately 90% occurring once. The sample was PBMCs or T cells enriched from blood (not recorded which). The source of these receptors is a woman aged 45-60 years who had recovered from COVID-19.

This chain uses TRBV7-8 with TRBJ1-1; D possibly corresponds to TRBD1 (5 bases). Trimming cost V 5 bases and J 1 base, with 17 bases left between them. Germline assignment: CDR1 SGHVS and CDR2 FQNEAQ. There are 16 residues in the CDR3. CDR3 residues: CASSPRAGLRNTEAFF. DNA of the CDR3: TGTGCCAGCAGCCCCCGAGCGGGACTCCGGAACACTGAAGCTTTCTTT.

The chain combines TRBV3-1 (or the pseudogene TRBV3-2) with TRBJ2-7; 7 positions agree with TRBD2. This CDR3 has 17 residues. V lost 6 bases, J lost 1 base, and 15 bases stayed unmatched. Germline V lookup: CDR1 LGHDT, CDR2 YNNKEL (reference sequence). CDR3 residues: CASRKVGGETESYEQYF. The CDR3 region has the DNA TGTGCCAGCAGGAAAGTGGGGGGGGAGACGGAGTCCTACGAGCAGTACTTC.

The chain joins TRBV5-5 to TRBJ1-3; 8 bases match TRBD1. The CDR3 has 15 residues. Trimming at V came to 3 bases and at J to 3 bases, leaving 5 bases not matched to a gene. CDR1 and CDR2 from the germline V gene are SGHKS and YYEKEE (reference sequence). In DNA form, the CDR3 reads TGTGCCAGCAGCTCCTACAGGGGGTATGGAAACACCATATATTTT. Residues: CASSSYRGYGNTIYF.

The V call is TRBV5-1, the J call TRBJ2-2, with D possibly matching TRBD2 (5 bases). Germline V gives CDR1 SGHRS, CDR2 YFSETQ. Deletions cut 0 bases from V and 7 bases from J, with 10 bases between. This CDR3 comprises 14 residues. The CDR3 loop is CASSLDIEGGELFF. CDR3 sequence (DNA): TGCGCCAGCAGCTTGGACATCGAGGGCGGGGAGCTGTTTTTT.

CDR3 bases: TGTGCCAGCAGCCAAGATCTGCGAGCTCCTCAGCCCCAGCATTTT. Amino acids: CASSQDLRAPQPQHF. This chain connects TRBV4-2 to TRBJ1-5; D uncertain. This CDR3 has 15 residues. Germline V gene data show CDR1 as LGHNA and CDR2 as YNFKEQ. V was trimmed by 0 bases and J by 6 bases, leaving 12 bases between them.

The J gene is TRBJ1-2, the V gene TRBV4-3; a possible D gene is TRBD1 (5 bases). This CDR3 spans 13 amino acids. Looked up from germline, CDR1 is LGHNA and CDR2 is YSLEER. Trimming took off 1 base at V and 8 bases at J, with 11 bases between the two ends. The CDR3 loop reads CASSQVRGFGYTF. In nucleotides, the CDR3 is TGCGCCAGCAGCCAAGTACGGGGGTTCGGCTACACCTTC.

V and J are TRBV7-9 and TRBJ2-7, with D perhaps TRBD1 (6 bases). The CDR3 runs to 12 residues. The germline gives CDR1 SEHNR, CDR2 FQNEAQ (reference sequence). Trimming shortened V by 1 base and J by 12 bases, and 13 bases separated the two germline ends. The CDR3 DNA reads TGTGCCAGCAGCTTAGGGGTAGGGACATGGTACTTC. Amino acid sequence: CASSLGVGTWYF.

The V and J genes are TRBV5-4 and TRBJ2-6, with 7 bases lining up with TRBD1. Germline values: CDR1 SGHNT, CDR2 YYREEE (reference sequence). The length of the CDR3 is 16 residues. Unmatched junction bases numbered 5, after V lost 2 bases and J lost 3 bases. The chain's CDR3 is CASSFSQGVGANVLTF. DNA of the CDR3: TGTGCCAGCAGCTTTAGTCAGGGGGTTGGGGCCAACGTCCTGACTTTC.